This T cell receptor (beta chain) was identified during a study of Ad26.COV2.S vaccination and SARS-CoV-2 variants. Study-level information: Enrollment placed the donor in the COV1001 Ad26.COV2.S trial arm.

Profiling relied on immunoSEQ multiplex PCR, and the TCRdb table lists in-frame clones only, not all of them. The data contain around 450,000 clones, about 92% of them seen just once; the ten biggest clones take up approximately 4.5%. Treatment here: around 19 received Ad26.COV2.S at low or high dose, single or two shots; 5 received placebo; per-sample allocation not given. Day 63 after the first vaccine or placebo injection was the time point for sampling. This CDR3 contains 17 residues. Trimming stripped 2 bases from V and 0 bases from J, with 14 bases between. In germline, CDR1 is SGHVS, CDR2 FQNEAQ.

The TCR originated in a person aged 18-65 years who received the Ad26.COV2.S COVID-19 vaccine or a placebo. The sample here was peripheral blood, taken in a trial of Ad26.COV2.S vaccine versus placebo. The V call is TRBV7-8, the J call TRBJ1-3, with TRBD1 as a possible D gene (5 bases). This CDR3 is CASSLLDRGHSGNTIYF. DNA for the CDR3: TGTGCCAGCAGCTTACTAGACAGAGGGCACTCTGGAAACACCATATATTTT.